The present T cell receptor beta chain was sequenced within a study of blood T cell repertoires in COVID-19. As for the study in general: PBMCs, B-cell-depleted T cells, or T cells were the source of the cDNA or gDNA that made up the material.

CDR1 and CDR2 (germline): KGHDR, SFDVKD. This CDR3 contains 12 residues. V was trimmed by 5 bases and J by 6 bases, leaving 6 bases between them. The method was immunoSEQ multiplex PCR; TCRdb's version includes in-frame clones alone and lacks a portion of them. Here the sample spans some 86,000 clones, about 83% being singletons. The rearrangement links TRBV24-1 to TRBJ2-2; no clear D. The receptor was derived from a woman in her 70s with acute or convalescent COVID-19. Sequencing was done on a sample of peripheral blood. CDR3 sequence (DNA): TGTGCCACCAGTGTCGGGTCCGGGGAGCTGTTTTTT. Protein: CATSVGSGELFF.